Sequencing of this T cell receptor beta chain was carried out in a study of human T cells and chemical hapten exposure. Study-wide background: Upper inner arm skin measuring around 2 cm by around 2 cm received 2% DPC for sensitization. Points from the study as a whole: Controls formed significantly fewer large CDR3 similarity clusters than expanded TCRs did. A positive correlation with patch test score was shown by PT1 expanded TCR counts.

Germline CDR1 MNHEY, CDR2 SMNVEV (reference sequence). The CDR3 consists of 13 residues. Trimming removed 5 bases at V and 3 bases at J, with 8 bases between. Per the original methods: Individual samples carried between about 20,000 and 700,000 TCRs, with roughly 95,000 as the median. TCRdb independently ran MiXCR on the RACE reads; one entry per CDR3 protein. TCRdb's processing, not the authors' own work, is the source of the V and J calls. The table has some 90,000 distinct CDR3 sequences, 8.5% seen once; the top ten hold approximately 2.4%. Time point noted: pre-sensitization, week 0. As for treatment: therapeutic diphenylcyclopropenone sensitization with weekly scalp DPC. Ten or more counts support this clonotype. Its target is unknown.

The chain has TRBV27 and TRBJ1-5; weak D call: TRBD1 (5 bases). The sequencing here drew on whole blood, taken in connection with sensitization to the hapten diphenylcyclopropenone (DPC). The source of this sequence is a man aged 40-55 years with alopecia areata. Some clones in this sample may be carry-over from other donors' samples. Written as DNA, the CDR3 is TGTGCCAGCAGTCGGGGCAACAATCAGCCCCAGCATTTT. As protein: CASSRGNNQPQHF.